This T cell receptor beta chain was captured by sequencing in a study of blood T cell repertoires in COVID-19. For the study at large: From the United States, Italy and Spain came samples of acute and convalescent COVID-19.

Trimming took 3 bases from V and 9 from J, leaving 6 bases between them. The CDR3 is 11 residues long. Original handling: How many nucleated cells were present was estimated from reference gene primer amplification. Libraries were prepared by immunoSEQ multiplex PCR; TCRdb keeps only in-frame clonotypes and omits some of them. V, J and clone size are those of that table, while D and trimming were read from the DNA. The sample shows 51,000 or so clones, over 75% of them seen only once. This clonotype was sampled from a man aged 65 to 79 with active COVID-19. This chain joins TRBV12-3 or TRBV12-4 and TRBJ1-5; D perhaps matches TRBD1 (5 bases). Material for sequencing was peripheral blood. The CDR3 DNA reads TGTGCCAGCAGTTTGGGGGGGCCCCAGCATTTT. The encoded protein is CASSLGGPQHF.